This T cell receptor beta chain is from a study of CD8+ T cells in alopecia areata. cDNA prepared by RNA extraction and subsequent reverse transcription served as the template for sequencing. Method: immunoSEQ multiplex PCR; TCRdb's copy keeps in-frame clones and lacks some. The table shows around 120,000 clones, with 50% to 75% occurring only once. Trimming left V 2 bases short and J 5 bases short, with 22 bases between. Germline V gene sequence: CDR1 SQVTM, CDR2 ANQGSEA. The CDR3 sequence is 17 residues long. Treatment here: oral pan-JAK inhibitor, 5-10 mg twice daily. Alopecia areata patients gave lesional scalp punch biopsies and peripheral blood samples.

The TCR sequence derives from a human donor with alopecia areata. The sample was CD8+ T cells sorted from blood, taken at week 4, from a patient treated with tofacitinib. The chain links TRBV29-1 to TRBJ2-1; D ambiguous. The CDR3: CSVETAPGKISHNEQFF. CDR3 DNA: TGCAGCGTTGAAACCGCCCCGGGCAAGATTTCTCACAATGAGCAGTTCTTC.